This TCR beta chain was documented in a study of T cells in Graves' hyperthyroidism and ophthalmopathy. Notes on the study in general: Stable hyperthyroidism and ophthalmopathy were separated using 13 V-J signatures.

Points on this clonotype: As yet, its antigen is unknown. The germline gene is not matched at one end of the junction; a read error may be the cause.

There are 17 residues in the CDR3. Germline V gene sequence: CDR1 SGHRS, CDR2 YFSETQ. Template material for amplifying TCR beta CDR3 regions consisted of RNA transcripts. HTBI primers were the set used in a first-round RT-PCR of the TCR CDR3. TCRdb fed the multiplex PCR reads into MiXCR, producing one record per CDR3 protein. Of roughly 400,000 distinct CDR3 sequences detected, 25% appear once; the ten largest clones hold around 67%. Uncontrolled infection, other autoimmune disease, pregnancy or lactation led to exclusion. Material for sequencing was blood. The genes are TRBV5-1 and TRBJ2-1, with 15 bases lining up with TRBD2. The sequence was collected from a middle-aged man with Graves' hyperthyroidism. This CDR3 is CASSGRGTSGRSNEQFF. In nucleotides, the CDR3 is TGTGCCAGCAGCGGGCGGGGGACTAGCGGGAGGTCGAATGAGCAGTTCTTC.